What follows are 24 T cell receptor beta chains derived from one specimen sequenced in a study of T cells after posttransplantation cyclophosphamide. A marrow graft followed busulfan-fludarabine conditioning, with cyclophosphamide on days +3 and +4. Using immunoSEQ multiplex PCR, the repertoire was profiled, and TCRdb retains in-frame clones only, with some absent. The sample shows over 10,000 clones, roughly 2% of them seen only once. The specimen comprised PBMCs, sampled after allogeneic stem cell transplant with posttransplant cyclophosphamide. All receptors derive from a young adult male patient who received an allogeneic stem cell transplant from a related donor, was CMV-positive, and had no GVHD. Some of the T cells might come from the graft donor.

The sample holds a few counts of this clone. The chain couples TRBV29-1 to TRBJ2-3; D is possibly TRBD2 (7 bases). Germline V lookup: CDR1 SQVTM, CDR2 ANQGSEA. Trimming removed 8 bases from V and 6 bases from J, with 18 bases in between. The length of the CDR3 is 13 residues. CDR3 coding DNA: TGCAGCCCTGGGGGGGGCGACGGGGATACGCAGTATTTT. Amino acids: CSPGGGDGDTQYF.

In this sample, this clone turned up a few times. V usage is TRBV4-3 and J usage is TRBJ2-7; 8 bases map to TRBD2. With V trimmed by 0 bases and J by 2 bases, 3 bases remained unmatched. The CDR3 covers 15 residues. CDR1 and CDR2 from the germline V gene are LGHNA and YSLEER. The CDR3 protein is CASSQEVGLAYEQYF. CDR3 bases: TGCGCCAGCAGCCAAGAAGTGGGACTAGCCTACGAGCAGTACTTC.

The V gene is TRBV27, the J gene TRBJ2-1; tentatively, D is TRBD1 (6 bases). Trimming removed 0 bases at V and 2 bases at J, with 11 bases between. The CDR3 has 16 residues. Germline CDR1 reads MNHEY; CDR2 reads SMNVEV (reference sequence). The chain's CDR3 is CASSLSDSATYNEQFF. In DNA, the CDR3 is TGTGCCAGCAGTTTATCGGACAGTGCTACCTACAATGAGCAGTTCTTC.

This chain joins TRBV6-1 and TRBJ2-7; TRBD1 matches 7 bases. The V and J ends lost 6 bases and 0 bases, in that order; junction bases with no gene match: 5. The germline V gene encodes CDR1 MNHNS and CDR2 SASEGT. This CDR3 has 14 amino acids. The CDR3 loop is CASRRDRASYEQYF. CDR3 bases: TGTGCCAGCAGGCGCGACAGGGCCTCCTACGAGCAGTACTTC.

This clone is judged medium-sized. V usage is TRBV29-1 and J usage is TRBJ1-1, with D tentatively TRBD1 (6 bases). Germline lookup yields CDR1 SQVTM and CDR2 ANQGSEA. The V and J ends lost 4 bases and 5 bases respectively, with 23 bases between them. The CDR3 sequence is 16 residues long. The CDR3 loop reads CSVVGVEGVKGTEAFF. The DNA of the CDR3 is TGCAGCGTTGTTGGGGTTGAGGGGGTGAAGGGGACTGAAGCTTTCTTT.

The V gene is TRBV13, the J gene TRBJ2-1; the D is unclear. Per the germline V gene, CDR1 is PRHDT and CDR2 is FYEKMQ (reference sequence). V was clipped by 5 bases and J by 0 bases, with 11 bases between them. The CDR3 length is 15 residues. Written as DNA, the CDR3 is TGTGCCAGCAGCCCCGACACAAGCTCCTACAATGAGCAGTTCTTC. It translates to CASSPDTSSYNEQFF.

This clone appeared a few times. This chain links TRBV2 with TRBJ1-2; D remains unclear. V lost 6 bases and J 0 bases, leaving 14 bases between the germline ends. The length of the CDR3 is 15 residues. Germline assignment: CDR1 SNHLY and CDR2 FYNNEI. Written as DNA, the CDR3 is TGTGCCAGCAGCGACAACCCTCTAACTAACTATGGCTACACCTTC. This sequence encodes CASSDNPLTNYGYTF. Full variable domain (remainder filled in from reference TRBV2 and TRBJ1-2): EPEVTQTPSHQVTQMGQEVILRCVPISNHLYFYWYRQILGQKVEFLVSFYNNEISEKSEIFDDQFSVERPDGSNFTLKIRSTKLEDSAMYFCASSDNPLTNYGYTFGSGTRLTVV.

The CDR3 reads CSGGRGEAFF. CDR3 bases: TGCAGTGGCGGAAGAGGGGAAGCTTTCTTT. The chain employs TRBV20-1 and TRBJ1-1, with D uncertain. Trimming stripped 7 bases from V and 8 bases from J, with 11 bases between. Germline V gene data show CDR1 as DFQATT and CDR2 as SNEGSKA (reference sequence). The CDR3 runs to 10 residues.

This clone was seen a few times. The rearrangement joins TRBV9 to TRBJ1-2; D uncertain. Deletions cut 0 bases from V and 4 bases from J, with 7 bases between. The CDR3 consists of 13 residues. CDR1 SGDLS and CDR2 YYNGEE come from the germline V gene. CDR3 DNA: TGTGCCAGCAGCGTAGGAGCACCCTATGGCTACACCTTC. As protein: CASSVGAPYGYTF.

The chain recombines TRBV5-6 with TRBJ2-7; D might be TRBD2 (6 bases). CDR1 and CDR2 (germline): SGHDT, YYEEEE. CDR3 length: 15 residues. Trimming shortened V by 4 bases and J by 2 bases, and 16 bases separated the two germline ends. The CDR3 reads CASSVGRRTTYEQYF. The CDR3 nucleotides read TGTGCCAGCAGCGTCGGACGGAGGACTACCTACGAGCAGTACTTC.

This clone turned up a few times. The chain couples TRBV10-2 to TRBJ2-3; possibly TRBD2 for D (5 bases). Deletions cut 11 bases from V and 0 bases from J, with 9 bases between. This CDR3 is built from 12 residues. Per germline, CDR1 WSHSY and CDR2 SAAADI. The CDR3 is CASRTSTDTQYF. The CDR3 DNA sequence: TGCGCCTCCCGGACTAGCACAGATACGCAGTATTTT.

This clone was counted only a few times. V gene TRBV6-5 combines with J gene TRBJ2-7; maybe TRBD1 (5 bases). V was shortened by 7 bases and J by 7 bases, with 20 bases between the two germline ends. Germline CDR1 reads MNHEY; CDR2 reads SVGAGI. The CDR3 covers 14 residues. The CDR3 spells CASTGAQGLDEQYF. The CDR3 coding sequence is TGTGCCAGCACCGGCGCGCAGGGCTTGGATGAGCAGTACTTC.

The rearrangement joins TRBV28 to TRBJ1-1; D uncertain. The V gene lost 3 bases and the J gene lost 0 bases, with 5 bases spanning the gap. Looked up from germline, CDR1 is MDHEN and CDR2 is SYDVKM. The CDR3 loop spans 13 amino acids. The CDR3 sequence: CASSFQLNTEAFF. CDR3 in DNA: TGTGCCAGCAGTTTTCAGTTGAACACTGAAGCTTTCTTT.

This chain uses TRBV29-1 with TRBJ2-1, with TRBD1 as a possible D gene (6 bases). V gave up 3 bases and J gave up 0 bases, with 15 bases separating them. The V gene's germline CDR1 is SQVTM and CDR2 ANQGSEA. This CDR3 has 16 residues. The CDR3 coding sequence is TGCAGCGTTGAGATGACAGGCCCTAGCTCCTACAATGAGCAGTTCTTC. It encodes CSVEMTGPSSYNEQFF.

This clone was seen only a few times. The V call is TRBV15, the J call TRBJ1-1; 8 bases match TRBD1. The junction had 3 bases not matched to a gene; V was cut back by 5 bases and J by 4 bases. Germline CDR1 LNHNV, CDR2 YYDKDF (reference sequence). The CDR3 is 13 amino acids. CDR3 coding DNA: TGTGCCACCAGCGGTACAGGGGGCACTGAAGCTTTCTTT. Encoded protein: CATSGTGGTEAFF.

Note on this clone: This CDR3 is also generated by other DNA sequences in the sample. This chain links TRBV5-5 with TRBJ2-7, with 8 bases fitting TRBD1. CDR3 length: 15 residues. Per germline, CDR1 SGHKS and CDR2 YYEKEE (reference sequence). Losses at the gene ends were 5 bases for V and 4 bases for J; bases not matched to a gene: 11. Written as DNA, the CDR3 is TGTGCCAGCAGGGAAGCGCCTTGGACAGGGTACGAGCAGTACTTC. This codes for CASREAPWTGYEQYF.

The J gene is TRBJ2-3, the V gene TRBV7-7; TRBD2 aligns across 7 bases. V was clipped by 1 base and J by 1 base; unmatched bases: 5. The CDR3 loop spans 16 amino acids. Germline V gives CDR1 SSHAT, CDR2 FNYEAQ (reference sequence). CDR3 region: CASSLGAGRGTDTQYF. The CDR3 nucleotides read TGTGCCAGCAGCTTAGGAGCGGGGAGGGGCACAGATACGCAGTATTTT.

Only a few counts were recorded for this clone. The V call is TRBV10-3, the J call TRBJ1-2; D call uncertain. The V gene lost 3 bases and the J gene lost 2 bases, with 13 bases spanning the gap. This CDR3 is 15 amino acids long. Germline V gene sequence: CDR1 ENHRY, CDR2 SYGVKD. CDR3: CAISDGIAGNYGYTF. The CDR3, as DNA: TGTGCCATCAGTGACGGGATAGCGGGGAACTATGGCTACACCTTC.

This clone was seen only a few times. The CDR3 DNA is TGCGCCAGCAGCCAAGCCCCCGACAGCCTCTACGAGCAGTACTTC. This gives the protein CASSQAPDSLYEQYF. The chain has TRBV4-1 and TRBJ2-7, with TRBD1 as a possible D gene (5 bases). Per germline, CDR1 MGHRA and CDR2 YSYEKL. With 1 base removed from V and 3 bases from J, the gap between germline ends came to 13 bases. The CDR3 covers 15 residues.

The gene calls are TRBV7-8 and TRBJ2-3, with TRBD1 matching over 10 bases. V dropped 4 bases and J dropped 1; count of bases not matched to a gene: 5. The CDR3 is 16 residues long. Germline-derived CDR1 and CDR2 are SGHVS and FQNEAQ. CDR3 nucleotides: TGTGCCAGCAGCTCCGGGACAGGGGAAGGCACAGATACGCAGTATTTT. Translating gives CASSSGTGEGTDTQYF.

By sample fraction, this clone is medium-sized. The CDR3 sequence: CASSLDKTGPDTQYF. CDR3 coding DNA: TGCGCCAGCAGCTTGGACAAGACAGGCCCCGATACGCAGTATTTT. The rearrangement links TRBV5-1 to TRBJ2-3; D might be TRBD1 (6 bases). The CDR3 sequence is 15 residues long. Germline-derived CDR1 and CDR2 are SGHRS and YFSETQ. V was cut by 0 bases and J by 6 bases, with 14 bases left in between. Complete variable domain (other parts from reference TRBV5-1 and TRBJ2-3): KAGVTQTPRYLIKTRGQQVTLSCSPISGHRSVSWYQQTPGQGLQFLFEYFSETQRNKGNFPGRFSGRQFSNSRSEMNVSTLELGDSALYLCASSLDKTGPDTQYFGPGTRLTVL.

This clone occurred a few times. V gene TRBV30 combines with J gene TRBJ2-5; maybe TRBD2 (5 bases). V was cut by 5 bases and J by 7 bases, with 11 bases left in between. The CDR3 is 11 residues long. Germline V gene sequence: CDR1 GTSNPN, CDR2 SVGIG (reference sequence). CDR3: CAWDRRGTQYF. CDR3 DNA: TGTGCCTGGGACCGCCGGGGGACCCAGTACTTC.

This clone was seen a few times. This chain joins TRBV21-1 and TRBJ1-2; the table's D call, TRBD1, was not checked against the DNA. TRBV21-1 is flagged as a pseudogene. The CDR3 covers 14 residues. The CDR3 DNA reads TGTGCCAGCAGCAAAGCGGCAGGGGGCTATGGCTACACCTTC. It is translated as CASSKAAGGYGYTF.

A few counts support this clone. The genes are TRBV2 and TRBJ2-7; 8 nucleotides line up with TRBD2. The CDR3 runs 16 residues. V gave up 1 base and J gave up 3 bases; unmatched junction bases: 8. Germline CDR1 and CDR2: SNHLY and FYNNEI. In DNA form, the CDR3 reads TGTGCCAGCAGTGAAGATCGGCGGGGGGTTTTCTACGAGCAGTACTTC. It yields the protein CASSEDRRGVFYEQYF.